This entry features one T cell receptor (beta chain) sequence. The data were taken from a study of blood T cell repertoires in COVID-19. Study as a whole: Donors in the United States, Italy and Spain gave samples during acute or convalescent COVID-19.

The CDR3 consists of 19 residues. After removal of 0 bases from V and 7 bases from J, the junction contained 8 bases not matched to a gene. CDR1 is LGHNA and CDR2 is YSLEER in the germline V gene. Here immunoSEQ multiplex PCR was the method, and the copy in TCRdb shows in-frame clones only, minus some. The sample consists of about 220,000 clones, less than 90% of them appearing once. Sequenced material: peripheral blood. The V gene is TRBV4-3, the J gene TRBJ2-2, with TRBD2 matching over 16 bases. The TCR sequence derives from a man aged 30 to 45 with active or convalescent COVID-19. The CDR3 loop reads CASSQDPGLAGGPSGELFF. DNA of the CDR3: TGCGCCAGCAGCCAAGATCCGGGACTAGCGGGAGGGCCGAGCGGGGAGCTGTTTTTT.